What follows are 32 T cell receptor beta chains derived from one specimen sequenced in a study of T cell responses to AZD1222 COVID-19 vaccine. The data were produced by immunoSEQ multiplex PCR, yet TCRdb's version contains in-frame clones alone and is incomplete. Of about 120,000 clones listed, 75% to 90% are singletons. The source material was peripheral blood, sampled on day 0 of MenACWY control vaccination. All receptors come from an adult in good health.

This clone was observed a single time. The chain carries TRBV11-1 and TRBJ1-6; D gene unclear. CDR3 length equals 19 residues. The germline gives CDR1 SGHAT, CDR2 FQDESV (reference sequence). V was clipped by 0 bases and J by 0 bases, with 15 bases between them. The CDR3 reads CASSLALDGATSYNSPLHF. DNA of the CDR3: TGTGCCAGCAGCTTAGCCCTTGATGGAGCTACCTCCTATAATTCACCCCTCCACTTT.

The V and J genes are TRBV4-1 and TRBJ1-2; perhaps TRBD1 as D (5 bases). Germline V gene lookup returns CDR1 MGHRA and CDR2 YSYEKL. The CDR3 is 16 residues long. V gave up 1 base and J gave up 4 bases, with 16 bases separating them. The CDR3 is CASSQVHGGFGYGYTF. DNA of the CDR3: TGCGCCAGCAGCCAAGTCCACGGGGGGTTTGGCTATGGCTACACCTTC.

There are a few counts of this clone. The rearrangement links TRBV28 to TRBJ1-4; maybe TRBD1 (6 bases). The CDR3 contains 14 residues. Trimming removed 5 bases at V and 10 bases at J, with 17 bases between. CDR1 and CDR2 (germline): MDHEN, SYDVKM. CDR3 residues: CASSPWTEMGKLFF. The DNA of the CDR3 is TGTGCCAGCAGTCCTTGGACAGAGATGGGAAAACTGTTTTTT.

The CDR3: CSVVITPNQPQHF. CDR3 nucleotide sequence: TGCAGCGTGGTAATAACCCCCAATCAGCCCCAGCATTTT. The chain uses TRBV29-1 and TRBJ1-5, with D uncertain. V gave up 6 bases and J gave up 3 bases, with 12 bases separating them. The germline CDR1 and CDR2 sequences are SQVTM and ANQGSEA. The CDR3 sequence is 13 residues long.

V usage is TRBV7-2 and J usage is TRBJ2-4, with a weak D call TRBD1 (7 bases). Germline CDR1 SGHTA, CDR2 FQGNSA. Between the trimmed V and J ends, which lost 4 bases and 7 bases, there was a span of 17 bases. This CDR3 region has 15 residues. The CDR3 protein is CASSYGSGGGNIQYF. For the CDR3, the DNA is TGTGCCAGCAGCTACGGAAGTGGAGGGGGCAACATTCAGTACTTC. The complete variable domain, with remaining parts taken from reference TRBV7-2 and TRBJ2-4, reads GAGVSQSPSNKVTEKGKDVELRCDPISGHTALYWYRQSLGQGLEFLIYFQGNSAPDKSGLPSDRFSAERTGGSVSTLTIQRTQQEDSAVYLCASSYGSGGGNIQYFGAGTRLSVL.

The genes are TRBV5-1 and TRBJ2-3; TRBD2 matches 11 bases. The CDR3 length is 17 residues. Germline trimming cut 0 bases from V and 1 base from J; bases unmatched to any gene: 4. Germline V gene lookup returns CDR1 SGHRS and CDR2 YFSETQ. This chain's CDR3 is CASSLGALAGGTDTQYF. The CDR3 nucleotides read TGCGCCAGCAGCTTGGGGGCACTAGCGGGAGGCACAGATACGCAGTATTTT.

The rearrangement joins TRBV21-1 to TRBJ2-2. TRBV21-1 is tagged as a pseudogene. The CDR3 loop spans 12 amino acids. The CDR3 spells CASSKNPGELFF. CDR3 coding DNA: TGTGCCAGCAGCAAAAACCCCGGGGAGCTGTTTTTT.

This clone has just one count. The CDR3 reads CASSTGGWSYEQYF. The CDR3 region has the DNA TGTGCCAGCTCGACGGGGGGCTGGTCGTACGAGCAGTACTTC. V and J are TRBV18 and TRBJ2-7; possible D gene TRBD2, 7 bases. Germline V gene lookup returns CDR1 KGHSH and CDR2 LQKENI. The length of the CDR3 is 14 residues. V lost 6 bases to trimming and J lost 4 bases, with 16 bases between them.

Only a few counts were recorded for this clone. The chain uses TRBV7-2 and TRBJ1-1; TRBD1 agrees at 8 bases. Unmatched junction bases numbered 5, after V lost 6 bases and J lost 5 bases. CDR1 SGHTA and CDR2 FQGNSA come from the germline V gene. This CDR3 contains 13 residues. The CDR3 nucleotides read TGTGCCAGCAGAGGGCAGGGGGCGACTGAAGCTTTCTTT. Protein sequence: CASRGQGATEAFF.

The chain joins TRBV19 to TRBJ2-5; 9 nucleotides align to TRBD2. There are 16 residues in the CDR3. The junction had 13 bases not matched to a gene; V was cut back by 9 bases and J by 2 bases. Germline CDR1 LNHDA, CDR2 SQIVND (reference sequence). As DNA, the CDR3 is TGTGCCAGCATGTTTGCGGGGGGGCCGGAGCAAGAGACCCAGTACTTC. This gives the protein CASMFAGGPEQETQYF.

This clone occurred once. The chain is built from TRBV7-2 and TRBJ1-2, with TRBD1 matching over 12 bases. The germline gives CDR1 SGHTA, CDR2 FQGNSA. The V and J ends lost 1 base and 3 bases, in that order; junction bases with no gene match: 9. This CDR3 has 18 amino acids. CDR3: CASSLVGTGGGQDYGYTF. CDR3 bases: TGTGCCAGCAGCTTAGTTGGGACAGGGGGCGGTCAAGACTATGGCTACACCTTC.

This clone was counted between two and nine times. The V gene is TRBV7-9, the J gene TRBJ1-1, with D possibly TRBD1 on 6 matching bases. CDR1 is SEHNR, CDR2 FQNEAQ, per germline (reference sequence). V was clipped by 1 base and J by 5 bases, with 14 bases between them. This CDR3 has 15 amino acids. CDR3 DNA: TGTGCCAGCAGCTTAGAGGATGGGGGCAGGACTGAAGCTTTCTTT. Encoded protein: CASSLEDGGRTEAFF.

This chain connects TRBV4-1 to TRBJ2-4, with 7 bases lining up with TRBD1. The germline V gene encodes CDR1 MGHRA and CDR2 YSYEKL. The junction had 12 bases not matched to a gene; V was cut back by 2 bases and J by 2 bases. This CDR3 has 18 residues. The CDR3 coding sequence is TGCGCCAGCAGCCAACCCGGACGAAGGGGGCGCACCAAAAACATTCAGTACTTC. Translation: CASSQPGRRGRTKNIQYF.

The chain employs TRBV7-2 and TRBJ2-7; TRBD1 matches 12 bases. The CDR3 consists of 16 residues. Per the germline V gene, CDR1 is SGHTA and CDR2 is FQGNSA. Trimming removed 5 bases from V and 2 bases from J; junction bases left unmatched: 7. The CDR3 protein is CASSNPGQGAPYEQYF. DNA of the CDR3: TGTGCCAGCAGCAACCCGGGACAGGGGGCCCCCTACGAGCAGTACTTC.

CDR3 sequence reads: CASSFGGEGSYEQYF. In DNA form, the CDR3 reads TGTGCCAGCAGTTTCGGAGGGGAAGGGTCCTACGAGCAGTACTTC. The chain employs TRBV28 and TRBJ2-7; TRBD2 is a possible D gene (6 bases). Germline CDR1 MDHEN, CDR2 SYDVKM. The V end was cut by 3 bases, the J end by 1 base, with 13 bases between. This CDR3 comprises 15 residues. The full variable domain, its missing parts supplied by reference TRBV28 and TRBJ2-7, is DVKVTQSSRYLVKRTGEKVFLECVQDMDHENMFWYRQDPGLGLRLIYFSYDVKMKEKGDIPEGYSVSREKKERFSLILESASTNQTSMYLCASSFGGEGSYEQYFGPGTRLTVT.

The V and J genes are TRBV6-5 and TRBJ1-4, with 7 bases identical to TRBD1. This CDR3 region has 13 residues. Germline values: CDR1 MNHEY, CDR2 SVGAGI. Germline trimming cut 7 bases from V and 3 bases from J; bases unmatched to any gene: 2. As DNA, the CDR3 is TGTGCCAGCACGGGACAGCCTAATGAAAAACTGTTTTTT. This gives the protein CASTGQPNEKLFF.

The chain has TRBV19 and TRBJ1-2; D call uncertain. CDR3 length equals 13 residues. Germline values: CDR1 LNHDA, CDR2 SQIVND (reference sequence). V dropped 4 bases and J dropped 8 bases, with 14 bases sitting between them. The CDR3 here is CASSTARRRGYTF. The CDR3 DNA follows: TGTGCCAGTAGTACCGCCCGCCGGAGGGGCTACACCTTC.

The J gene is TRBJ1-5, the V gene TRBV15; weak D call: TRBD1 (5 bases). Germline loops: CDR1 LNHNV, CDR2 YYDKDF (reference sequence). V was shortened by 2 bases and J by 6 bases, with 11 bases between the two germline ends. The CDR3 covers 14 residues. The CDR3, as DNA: TGTGCCACCAGCAGACAGGGAGGTGCTCAGCCCCAGCATTTT. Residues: CATSRQGGAQPQHF.

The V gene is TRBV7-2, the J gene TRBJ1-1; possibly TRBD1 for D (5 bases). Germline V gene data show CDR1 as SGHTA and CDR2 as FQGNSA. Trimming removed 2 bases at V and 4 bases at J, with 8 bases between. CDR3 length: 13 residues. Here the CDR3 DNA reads TGTGCCAGCAGCTTACAGGGCGGCACTGAAGCTTTCTTT. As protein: CASSLQGGTEAFF.

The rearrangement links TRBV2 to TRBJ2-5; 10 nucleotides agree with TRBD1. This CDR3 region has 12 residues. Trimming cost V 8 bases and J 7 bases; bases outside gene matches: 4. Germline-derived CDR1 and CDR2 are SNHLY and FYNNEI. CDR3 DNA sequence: TGTGCCAGCTCCGGACAGGGGGGGACCCAGTACTTC. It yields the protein CASSGQGGTQYF.

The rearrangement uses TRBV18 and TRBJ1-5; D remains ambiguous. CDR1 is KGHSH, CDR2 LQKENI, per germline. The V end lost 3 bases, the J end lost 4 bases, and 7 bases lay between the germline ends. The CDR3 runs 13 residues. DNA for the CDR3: TGTGCCAGCTCACCGACGATGAATCAGCCCCAGCATTTT. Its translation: CASSPTMNQPQHF.

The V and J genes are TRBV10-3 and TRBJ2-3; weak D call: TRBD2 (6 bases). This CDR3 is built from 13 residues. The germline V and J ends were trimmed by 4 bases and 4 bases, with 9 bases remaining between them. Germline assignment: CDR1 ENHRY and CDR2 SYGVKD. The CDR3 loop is CAISVGGADTQYF. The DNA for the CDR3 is TGTGCCATCAGTGTGGGAGGCGCAGATACGCAGTATTTT.

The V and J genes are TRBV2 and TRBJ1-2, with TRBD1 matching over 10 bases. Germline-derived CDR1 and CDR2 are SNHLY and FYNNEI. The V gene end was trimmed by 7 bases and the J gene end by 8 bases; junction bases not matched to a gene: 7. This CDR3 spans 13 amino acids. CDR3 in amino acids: CASTVRTGGGYTF. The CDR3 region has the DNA TGTGCCAGCACCGTGCGGACAGGGGGAGGCTACACCTTC.

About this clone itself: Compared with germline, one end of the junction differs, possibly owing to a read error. CDR3 sequence reads: CAGSYSISGTGYEQYF. As DNA, the CDR3 is TGTGCCGGCAGTTACTCGATATCAGGGACAGGCTACGAGCAGTACTTC. V and J are TRBV6-2 or TRBV6-3 and TRBJ2-7, with 8 positions matching TRBD1. Germline V gives CDR1 MNHEY, CDR2 SVGEGT. The CDR3 totals 16 residues.

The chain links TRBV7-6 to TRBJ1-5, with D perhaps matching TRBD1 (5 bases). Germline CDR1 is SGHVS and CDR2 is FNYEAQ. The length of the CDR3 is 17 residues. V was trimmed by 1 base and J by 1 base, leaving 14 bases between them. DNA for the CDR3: TGTGCCAGCAGCTTAGGGGAGGGGCTGGGGAGCAATCAGCCCCAGCATTTT. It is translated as CASSLGEGLGSNQPQHF.

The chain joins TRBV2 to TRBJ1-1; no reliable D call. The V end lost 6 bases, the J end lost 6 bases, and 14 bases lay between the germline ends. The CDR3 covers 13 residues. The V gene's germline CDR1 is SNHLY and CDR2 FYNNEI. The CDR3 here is CASRSRSVSEAFF. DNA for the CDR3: TGTGCCAGCAGATCTCGCAGCGTATCTGAAGCTTTCTTT.

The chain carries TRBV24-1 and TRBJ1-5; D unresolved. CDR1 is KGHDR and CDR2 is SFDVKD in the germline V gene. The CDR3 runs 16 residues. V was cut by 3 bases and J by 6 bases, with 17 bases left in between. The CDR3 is CATSDPSRGGTQPQHF. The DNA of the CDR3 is TGTGCCACCAGTGATCCATCCCGGGGTGGCACTCAGCCCCAGCATTTT.

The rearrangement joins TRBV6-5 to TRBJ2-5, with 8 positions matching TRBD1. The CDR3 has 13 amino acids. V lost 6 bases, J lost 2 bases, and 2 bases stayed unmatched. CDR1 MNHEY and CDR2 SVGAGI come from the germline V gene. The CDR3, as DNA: TGTGCCAGCAGGGACAGGGTTCAAGAGACCCAGTACTTC. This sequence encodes CASRDRVQETQYF.

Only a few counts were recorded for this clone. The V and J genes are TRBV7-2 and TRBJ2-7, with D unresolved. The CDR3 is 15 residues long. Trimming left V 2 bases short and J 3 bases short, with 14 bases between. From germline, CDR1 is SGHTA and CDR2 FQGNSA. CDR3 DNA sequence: TGTGCCAGCAGCTTAACCGGAGTCCCATACTACGAGCAGTACTTC. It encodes CASSLTGVPYYEQYF.

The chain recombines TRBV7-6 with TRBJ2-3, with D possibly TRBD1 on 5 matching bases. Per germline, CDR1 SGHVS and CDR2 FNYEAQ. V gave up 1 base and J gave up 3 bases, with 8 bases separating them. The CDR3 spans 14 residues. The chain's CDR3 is CASSLGAGTDTQYF. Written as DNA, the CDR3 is TGTGCCAGCAGCTTAGGGGCAGGGACAGATACGCAGTATTTT.

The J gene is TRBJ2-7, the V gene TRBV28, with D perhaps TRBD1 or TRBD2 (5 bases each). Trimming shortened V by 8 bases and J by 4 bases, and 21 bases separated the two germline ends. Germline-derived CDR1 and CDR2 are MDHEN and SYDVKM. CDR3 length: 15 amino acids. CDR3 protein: CASGGQGGARYEQYF. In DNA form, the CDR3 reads TGTGCCAGCGGGGGTCAAGGTGGGGCGCGATACGAGCAGTACTTC.

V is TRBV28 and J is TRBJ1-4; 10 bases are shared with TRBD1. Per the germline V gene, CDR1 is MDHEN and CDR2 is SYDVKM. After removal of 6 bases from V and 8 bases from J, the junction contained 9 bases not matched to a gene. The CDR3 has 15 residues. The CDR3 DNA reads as TGTGCCAGCAGCCAAAAGACAGGGGGCAGGGAAAAACTGTTTTTT. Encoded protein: CASSQKTGGREKLFF.